The TCR beta chain described here comes from a study of T cell changes during pregnancy in multiple sclerosis. V lost 7 bases to trimming and J lost 2 bases; unmatched junction nucleotides: 8. CDR1 and CDR2 (germline): SNHLY, FYNNEI. The CDR3 runs to 16 residues. Sequencing was performed with immunoSEQ multiplex PCR; in TCRdb, only in-frame clones are kept and a portion is missing. This sample yields just under 65,000 clones, of which about nine tenths are seen a single time; about 2.2% belongs to the top ten. The source is a female donor in good health, enrolled as a control in a pregnancy study. Specimen: peripheral blood, collected in the third trimester of pregnancy. The chain is built from TRBV2 and TRBJ2-5, with 12 bases fitting TRBD1. The CDR3 protein is CASNQGTGGYQETQYF. The CDR3 DNA is TGTGCCAGCAACCAAGGGACAGGGGGCTATCAAGAGACCCAGTACTTC.